A single sample gave rise to the 26 T cell receptor beta chains below, sequenced in a study of T-cell reconstitution after alpha-beta-depleted transplantation in children. A library of TCRbeta sequences, prepared with unique molecular identifiers, was generated. TCRdb processed the PCR reads anew with MiXCR; each CDR3 protein has one entry. The sample lists about 540,000 distinct CDR3 sequences, about 16% seen once, with more than 2.5% in the top ten. The specimen was PBMCs from the stem cell graft donor, collected from the stem cell graft. These receptors were taken from a human donor who donated a stem cell graft to a child with acute lymphoblastic leukemia.

Only a few counts were recorded for this clonotype. The rearrangement links TRBV7-8 to TRBJ2-5; D gene ambiguous. V lost 4 bases to trimming and J lost 2 bases, with 11 bases between them. The germline CDR1 and CDR2 sequences are SGHVS and FQNEAQ. The length of the CDR3 is 14 residues. The CDR3 bases are TGTGCCAGCAGCTCCTCTACTGGGCAAGAGACCCAGTACTTC. This sequence encodes CASSSSTGQETQYF.

In its sample, this clonotype was seen many times. The genes are TRBV12-3 or TRBV12-4 and TRBJ1-5; 8 bases align to TRBD1. The CDR3 is made up of 15 amino acids. V was pared by 3 bases and J by 3 bases, with 4 bases of the junction left unmatched. CDR3 nucleotide sequence: TGTGCCAGCAGTTTGGGGACAGGAATCAATCAGCCCCAGCATTTT. It codes for CASSLGTGINQPQHF.

J is TRBJ1-4 and V is TRBV7-3; D unresolved. V was cut by 5 bases and J by 8 bases, with 18 bases left in between. The CDR3 runs to 15 residues. The germline V gene has CDR1 SGHTA and CDR2 FQGTGA. CDR3 nucleotide sequence: TGTGCCAGCAGCCCGGGTAGGCGCACTGGCGAAAAACTGTTTTTT. It translates to CASSPGRRTGEKLFF. The entire variable domain, with the rest obtained from reference TRBV7-3 and TRBJ1-4, is as follows: GAGVSQTPSNKVTEKGKYVELRCDPISGHTALYWYRQSLGQGPEFLIYFQGTGAADDSGLPNDRFFAVRPEGSVSTLKIQRTERGDSAVYLCASSPGRRTGEKLFFGSGTQLSVL.

This clonotype was counted a single time. The chain couples TRBV6-5 to TRBJ2-1; the D is unclear. Germline V lookup: CDR1 MNHEY, CDR2 SVGAGI. The CDR3 sequence is 11 residues long. The V end was cut by 2 bases, the J end by 9 bases, with 5 bases between. The CDR3 reads CASSYKVEQFF. The DNA of the CDR3 is TGTGCCAGCAGTTACAAAGTTGAGCAGTTCTTC.

This clonotype was detected a few times. The CDR3 here is CSAPALAGVMYEQFF. The CDR3 DNA reads as TGCAGTGCCCCAGCACTAGCGGGAGTAATGTATGAGCAGTTCTTC. The chain joins TRBV20-1 to TRBJ2-1, with TRBD2 identical over 11 bases. The V and J ends lost 6 bases and 8 bases, in that order; junction bases with no gene match: 12. Germline V gene data show CDR1 as DFQATT and CDR2 as SNEGSKA (reference sequence). CDR3 length: 15 amino acids.

This clonotype was counted only a few times. The J gene is TRBJ1-2, the V gene TRBV25-1; D is possibly TRBD1 (5 bases). The CDR3 totals 14 residues. From germline, CDR1 is MGHDK and CDR2 SYGVNS. The V and J ends lost 4 bases and 0 bases respectively, with 9 bases between them. The CDR3 nucleotides read TGTGCCAGCAGTGGGGGCCCTCCTAACTATGGCTACACCTTC. This sequence encodes CASSGGPPNYGYTF.

This clonotype was seen only a few times. The chain links TRBV3-1 to TRBJ2-1, with 13 bases that match TRBD2. After removal of 0 bases from V and 6 bases from J, the junction contained 8 bases not matched to a gene. The CDR3 runs to 18 residues. Germline lookup yields CDR1 LGHDT and CDR2 YNNKEL (reference sequence). CDR3 DNA: TGTGCCAGCAGCCAAGATCCCTCGGGACTAGCGGGGATCAATGAGCAGTTCTTC. This translates into CASSQDPSGLAGINEQFF.

The chain uses TRBV5-1 and TRBJ2-7; unclear D gene. V lost 1 base and J lost 0, with 11 bases in between. Germline values: CDR1 SGHRS, CDR2 YFSETQ. This CDR3 spans 15 amino acids. CDR3 coding DNA: TGCGCCAGCAGCTTGATCGACATGACCTCCTACGAGCAGTACTTC. Translating gives CASSLIDMTSYEQYF.

The chain employs TRBV5-1 and TRBJ2-7; 8 bases align to TRBD2. The germline V gene has CDR1 SGHRS and CDR2 YFSETQ. V gave up 3 bases and J gave up 5 bases; unmatched junction bases: 1. This CDR3 is 12 amino acids long. The CDR3 region is CASSWTSNEQYF. CDR3 DNA sequence: TGCGCCAGCAGCTGGACTAGCAACGAGCAGTACTTC.

The V gene is TRBV3-1, the J gene TRBJ1-4; the D gene is possibly TRBD1 (5 bases). The V end lost 6 bases, the J end lost 8 bases, and 16 bases lay between the germline ends. CDR1 and CDR2 from the germline V gene are LGHDT and YNNKEL (reference sequence). The CDR3 is 14 amino acids. CDR3 region: CASRSLGGREKLFF. The CDR3 bases are TGTGCCAGCAGAAGCCTCGGGGGACGCGAAAAACTGTTTTTT.

This clonotype was counted only a few times. J is TRBJ2-6 and V is TRBV12-3 or TRBV12-4; either TRBD1 or TRBD2 may fit D (5 bases each). The CDR3 has 17 residues. Trimming cost V 10 bases and J 0 bases, with 19 bases left between them. The CDR3 loop is CATHEGRSISGANVLTF. CDR3 coding DNA: TGTGCCACTCACGAGGGACGTAGCATCTCTGGGGCCAACGTCCTGACTTTC.

This chain uses TRBV5-1 with TRBJ2-3; 7 bases align to TRBD2. Germline CDR1 is SGHRS and CDR2 is YFSETQ. V was clipped by 8 bases and J by 0 bases; unmatched bases: 12. This CDR3 contains 16 residues. The CDR3 loop reads CASQIAASGSTDTQYF. The CDR3 DNA reads TGCGCCAGTCAGATCGCGGCTAGCGGCAGCACAGATACGCAGTATTTT.

This clonotype was found a few times. The rearrangement links TRBV4-1 to TRBJ2-1, with TRBD1 as a possible D gene (6 bases). Trimming removed 0 bases from V and 5 bases from J, with 11 bases in between. The CDR3 spans 15 residues. Germline V gives CDR1 MGHRA, CDR2 YSYEKL. As DNA, the CDR3 is TGCGCCAGCAGCCAAGACAGGGGACGTGACAATGAGCAGTTCTTC. Protein product: CASSQDRGRDNEQFF.

The genes are TRBV15 and TRBJ1-2; D is ambiguous. The length of the CDR3 is 13 residues. Germline V gives CDR1 LNHNV, CDR2 YYDKDF (reference sequence). The V end lost 8 bases, the J end lost 7 bases, and 17 bases lay between the germline ends. CDR3 nucleotides: TGTGCCACCGCCCCTGAAGGAATCCGTGGCTACACCTTC. This gives the protein CATAPEGIRGYTF. Together with reference TRBV15 and TRBJ1-2, the CDR3 gives the full variable domain: DAMVIQNPRYQVTQFGKPVTLSCSQTLNHNVMYWYQQKSSQAPKLLFHYYDKDFNNEADTPDNFQSRRPNTSFCFLDIRSPGLGDTAMYLCATAPEGIRGYTFGSGTRLTVV.

This clonotype occurred a few times. V usage is TRBV10-2 and J usage is TRBJ1-2; possible D gene TRBD1, 5 bases. Germline values: CDR1 WSHSY, CDR2 SAAADI. Trimming stripped 3 bases from V and 7 bases from J, with 24 bases between. The CDR3 spans 17 residues. The CDR3 protein is CASSDAGWGEEVSGYTF. In DNA form, the CDR3 reads TGCGCCAGCAGTGACGCCGGGTGGGGGGAAGAGGTCAGTGGCTACACCTTC.

Only a few counts were recorded for this clonotype. The rearrangement joins TRBV7-2 to TRBJ2-2, with 13 positions matching TRBD2. Per germline, CDR1 SGHTA and CDR2 FQGNSA. With 5 bases clipped from V and 6 bases from J, the junction kept 3 bases outside the gene matches. The CDR3 totals 15 residues. DNA for the CDR3: TGTGCCAGCAGCGTGACTAGCGGGAGGCCCGGGGAGCTGTTTTTT. It specifies CASSVTSGRPGELFF.

This clonotype was counted ten times or more. CDR3 in amino acids: CASSLPGELFF. In DNA form, the CDR3 reads TGTGCCAGCAGTTTACCCGGGGAGCTGTTTTTT. The gene calls are TRBV12-3 or TRBV12-4 and TRBJ2-2; D not resolved. V was pared by 2 bases and J by 6 bases, with 1 base between. The CDR3 extends over 11 amino acids.

The gene calls are TRBV20-1 and TRBJ2-5; TRBD1 might be the D (5 bases). Germline V CDR1 and CDR2: DFQATT, SNEGSKA (reference sequence). The V and J ends lost 0 bases and 4 bases respectively, with 9 bases between them. CDR3 length: 13 amino acids. Here the CDR3 reads CSARDSQGETQYF. CDR3 sequence (DNA): TGCAGTGCTAGAGATTCGCAGGGAGAGACCCAGTACTTC.

In this sample, this clonotype turned up many times. This rearrangement joins TRBV7-9 to TRBJ2-5; D may be TRBD2 (5 bases). Trimming took 0 bases from V and 5 from J, leaving 13 bases between them. The CDR3 spans 15 residues. The germline gives CDR1 SEHNR, CDR2 FQNEAQ (reference sequence). The CDR3, as DNA: TGTGCCAGCAGCTTAGCGAGGCCAGGCGGGGAGACCCAGTACTTC. It codes for CASSLARPGGETQYF.

The chain is built from TRBV3-1 and TRBJ1-6; 7 positions match TRBD1. The ends lost 1 base at V and 10 bases at J; junction bases unmatched: 1. From germline, CDR1 is LGHDT and CDR2 YNNKEL (reference sequence). The CDR3 has 13 residues. The CDR3 region has the DNA TGTGCCAGCAGCCAAGCAGGGGGGTCACCCCTCCACTTT. Translation gives CASSQAGGSPLHF.

This clonotype showed up just a few times. The chain carries TRBV9 and TRBJ2-1, with unresolved D. CDR1 is SGDLS and CDR2 is YYNGEE in the germline V gene. This CDR3 is built from 13 residues. V was clipped by 1 base and J by 5 bases, with 7 bases between them. CDR3 nucleotides: TGTGCCAGCAGCGTAACCCGTAACAATGAGCAGTTCTTC. Translating gives CASSVTRNNEQFF.

This chain joins TRBV5-1 and TRBJ2-7; D may be TRBD1 (5 bases). The germline V gene encodes CDR1 SGHRS and CDR2 YFSETQ. CDR3 length: 15 residues. The germline V and J ends were trimmed by 4 bases and 2 bases, with 16 bases remaining between them. CDR3 loop: CASSPWTRSTYEQYF. The CDR3 DNA reads TGCGCCAGCAGCCCCTGGACACGGTCTACCTACGAGCAGTACTTC.

The V call is TRBV7-9, the J call TRBJ1-1; D is perhaps TRBD1 (5 bases). The V and J ends lost 6 bases and 0 bases respectively, with 11 bases between them. The CDR3 totals 14 residues. Germline V gene lookup returns CDR1 SEHNR and CDR2 FQNEAQ (reference sequence). Here the CDR3 reads CASRLGGMNTEAFF. In DNA, the CDR3 is TGTGCCAGCAGGTTGGGGGGGATGAACACTGAAGCTTTCTTT.

To note about this clonotype: One junction end does not reproduce the germline sequence, and a read error may be involved. The gene calls are TRBV5-1 and TRBJ2-6; TRBD1 might be the D (5 bases). CDR1 and CDR2 from the germline V gene are SGHRS and YFSETQ. The CDR3 is made up of 15 amino acids. The CDR3 spells CASSLLSSGANGLTF. In DNA form, the CDR3 reads TGCGCCAGCAGCTTGCTGAGCTCTGGGGCCAACGGCCTGACTTTC.

The rearrangement links TRBV13 to TRBJ2-7; 9 nucleotides align to TRBD2. The germline gives CDR1 PRHDT, CDR2 FYEKMQ (reference sequence). The CDR3 covers 16 residues. V was clipped by 6 bases and J by 6 bases; unmatched bases: 15. CDR3 in amino acids: CASRKRGREGLGEQYF. CDR3 DNA sequence: TGTGCCAGCAGGAAGCGTGGGCGGGAGGGCCTCGGCGAGCAGTACTTC.

The V gene is TRBV3-1, the J gene TRBJ2-5, with TRBD2 identical over 15 bases. J gave up 0 bases and V 4 bases, and 6 bases lay outside the gene matches. This CDR3 is 18 amino acids long. Germline V CDR1 and CDR2: LGHDT, YNNKEL (reference sequence). The DNA for the CDR3 is TGTGCCAGCAGCCCAGGACTAGCGGGAGGGCGGTACCAAGAGACCCAGTACTTC. Its translation is CASSPGLAGGRYQETQYF.